This TCR beta chain was captured by sequencing in a study of CD8 T cells in Susac syndrome. Trimming took 2 bases from V and 4 from J, leaving 21 bases between them. CDR1 is MNHEY, CDR2 SVGAGI, per germline. The CDR3 is 18 amino acids. It was with random hexamers that about 0.45 to 1 ug RNA was reverse transcribed. By means of immunoSEQ multiplex PCR, TCR beta CDR3 spanning 54 Vbeta and 13 Jbeta underwent amplification. A single record per CDR3 protein comes from TCRdb applying MiXCR to the immunoSEQ multiplex PCR reads. Of around 170,000 distinct CDR3 sequences in the sample, approximately 95% were seen once.

The V gene is TRBV6-5, the J gene TRBJ2-1; D could derive from TRBD1 or TRBD2 (5 bases each). The sequence was collected from a human donor with multiple sclerosis. Sequencing was performed on CD8+ T cells from PBMCs. The CDR3 is CASSYPIQDGARYNEQFF. The CDR3 region has the DNA TGTGCCAGCAGTTACCCAATTCAGGACGGGGCGCGGTACAATGAGCAGTTCTTC.